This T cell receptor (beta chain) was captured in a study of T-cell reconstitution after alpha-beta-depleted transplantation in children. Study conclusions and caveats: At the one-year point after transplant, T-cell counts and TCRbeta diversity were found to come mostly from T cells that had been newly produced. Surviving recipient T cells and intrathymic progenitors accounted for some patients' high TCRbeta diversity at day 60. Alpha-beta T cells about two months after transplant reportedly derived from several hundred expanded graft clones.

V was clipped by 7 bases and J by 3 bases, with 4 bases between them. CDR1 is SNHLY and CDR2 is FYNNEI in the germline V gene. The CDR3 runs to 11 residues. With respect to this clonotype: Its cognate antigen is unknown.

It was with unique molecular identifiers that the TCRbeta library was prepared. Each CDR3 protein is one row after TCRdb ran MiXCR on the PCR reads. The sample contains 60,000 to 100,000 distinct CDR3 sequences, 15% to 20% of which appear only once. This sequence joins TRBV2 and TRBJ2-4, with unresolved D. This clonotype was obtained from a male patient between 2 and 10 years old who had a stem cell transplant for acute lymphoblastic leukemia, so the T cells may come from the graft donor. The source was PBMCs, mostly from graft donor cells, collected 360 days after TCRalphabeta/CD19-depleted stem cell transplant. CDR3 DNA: TGTGCCAGCAAGTACAAAAACATTCAGTACTTC. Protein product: CASKYKNIQYF. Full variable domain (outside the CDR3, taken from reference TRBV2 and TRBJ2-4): EPEVTQTPSHQVTQMGQEVILRCVPISNHLYFYWYRQILGQKVEFLVSFYNNEISEKSEIFDDQFSVERPDGSNFTLKIRSTKLEDSAMYFCASKYKNIQYFGAGTRLSVL.